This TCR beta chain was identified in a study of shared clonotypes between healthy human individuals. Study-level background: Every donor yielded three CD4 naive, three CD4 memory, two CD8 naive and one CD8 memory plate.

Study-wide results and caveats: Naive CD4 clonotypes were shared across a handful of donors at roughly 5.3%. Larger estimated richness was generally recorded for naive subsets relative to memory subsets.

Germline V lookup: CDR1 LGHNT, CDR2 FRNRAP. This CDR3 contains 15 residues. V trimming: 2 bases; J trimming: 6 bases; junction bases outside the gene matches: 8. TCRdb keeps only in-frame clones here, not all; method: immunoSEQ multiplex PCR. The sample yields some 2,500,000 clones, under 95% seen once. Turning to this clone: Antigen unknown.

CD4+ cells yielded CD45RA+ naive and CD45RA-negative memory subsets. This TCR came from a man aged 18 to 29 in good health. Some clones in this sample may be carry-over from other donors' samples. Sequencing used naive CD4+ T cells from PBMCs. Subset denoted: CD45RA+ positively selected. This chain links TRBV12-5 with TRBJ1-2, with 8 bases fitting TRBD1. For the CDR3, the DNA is TGTGCTAGTGGTTTGACCCCAGGGGGCGTAGATGGCTACACCTTC. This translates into CASGLTPGGVDGYTF.